One and the same sample provided the 24 T cell receptor beta chains below, sequenced in a study of blood T cell repertoires in COVID-19. TCRdb's copy holds only in-frame clones and misses some; the assay was immunoSEQ multiplex PCR. Of around 140,000 clones listed, around 90% are singletons. The specimen sequenced was peripheral blood. All receptors derive from a man in his sixties with active or convalescent COVID-19.

V usage is TRBV27 and J usage is TRBJ2-1, with 8 bases matching TRBD2. V shed 7 bases and J 11 bases; nucleotides not matched to a gene: 13. This CDR3 is built from 14 residues. The germline gives CDR1 MNHEY, CDR2 SMNVEV (reference sequence). The CDR3 sequence: CASKLAEGRYKQFF. CDR3 coding DNA: TGTGCCAGCAAACTAGCGGAGGGCCGCTATAAGCAGTTCTTC.

Only one count was recorded for this clone. The chain carries TRBV6-5 and TRBJ1-1; tentative D call: TRBD1 (5 bases). Trimming shortened V by 6 bases and J by 1 base, and 12 bases separated the two germline ends. The CDR3 covers 14 residues. Germline loops: CDR1 MNHEY, CDR2 SVGAGI. This CDR3 is CASSPAQGNTEAFF. The CDR3 region has the DNA TGTGCCAGCAGCCCAGCCCAGGGGAACACTGAAGCTTTCTTT.

This clone was seen more than once but under ten times. The chain joins TRBV3-1 (or the pseudogene TRBV3-2) to TRBJ1-6; 9 bases are a match to TRBD1. Germline CDR1 is LGHDT and CDR2 is YNNKEL (reference sequence). The CDR3 is made up of 18 amino acids. V shed 4 bases, J shed 3 bases, and the junction held 10 bases outside the gene matches. This CDR3 reads CASSLGQGRSLYNSPLHF. The CDR3 nucleotides are TGTGCCAGCAGCCTCGGACAGGGGCGGTCCCTCTATAATTCACCCCTCCACTTT.

The chain has TRBV6-5 and TRBJ2-1, with D possibly TRBD2 on 6 matching bases. V lost 4 bases and J 0 bases, leaving 7 bases between the germline ends. Per germline, CDR1 MNHEY and CDR2 SVGAGI. The CDR3 length is 14 residues. CDR3 in amino acids: CASSSTSSYNEQFF. In DNA, the CDR3 is TGTGCCAGCAGTTCGACTAGCTCCTACAATGAGCAGTTCTTC.

Ten or more counts support this clone. The chain combines TRBV11-2 with TRBJ1-4, with unresolved D. The ends were cut back, 5 bases at V and 5 bases at J, with 18 bases in the middle. The CDR3 covers 16 residues. CDR1 is SGHAT and CDR2 is FQNNGV in the germline V gene. The CDR3 nucleotides read TGTGCCAGCAGCCCCGGGGTTGGAAGGAGGAATGAAAAACTGTTTTTT. Translated: CASSPGVGRRNEKLFF.

This clone was seen a few times. This sequence joins TRBV7-2 and TRBJ1-1; no clear D. From germline, CDR1 is SGHTA and CDR2 FQGNSA. The CDR3 runs to 12 residues. The germline V and J ends were trimmed by 2 bases and 4 bases, with 5 bases remaining between them. The CDR3 region is CASSLLGTEAFF. CDR3 sequence (DNA): TGTGCCAGCAGCTTACTAGGCACTGAAGCTTTCTTT. The full variable domain, with the rest looked up from reference TRBV7-2 and TRBJ1-1, is GAGVSQSPSNKVTEKGKDVELRCDPISGHTALYWYRQSLGQGLEFLIYFQGNSAPDKSGLPSDRFSAERTGGSVSTLTIQRTQQEDSAVYLCASSLLGTEAFFGQGTRLTVV.

The rearrangement uses TRBV6-5 and TRBJ1-5; 7 nucleotides line up with TRBD1. Germline CDR1 reads MNHEY; CDR2 reads SVGAGI. After removal of 5 bases from V and 0 bases from J, the junction contained 4 bases not matched to a gene. The CDR3 has 15 residues. The CDR3 reads CASSRTGDSNQPQHF. The CDR3 DNA is TGTGCCAGCAGTCGGACAGGTGATAGCAATCAGCCCCAGCATTTT.

CDR3 amino acids: CASSVAGGNYGYTF. The CDR3 DNA follows: TGTGCCAGCAGCGTAGCAGGGGGCAACTATGGCTACACCTTC. The chain carries TRBV9 and TRBJ1-2, with 8 bases identical to TRBD1. Unmatched junction bases numbered 0, after V lost 0 bases and J lost 2 bases. Germline CDR1 is SGDLS and CDR2 is YYNGEE. The CDR3 length is 14 residues.

This clone showed up just once. The chain recombines TRBV6-6 with TRBJ2-3; no firm D call. This CDR3 has 14 residues. Trimming cost V 2 bases and J 4 bases, with 10 bases left between them. The germline V gene has CDR1 MNHNY and CDR2 SVGAGI (reference sequence). This chain's CDR3 is CASSYGQYSDTQYF. The CDR3 DNA reads as TGTGCCAGCAGTTACGGTCAATACTCAGATACGCAGTATTTT.

This chain links TRBV7-8 with TRBJ2-3, with 8 bases identical to TRBD2. The CDR3 sequence is 17 residues long. With V trimmed by 5 bases and J by 0 bases, 10 bases remained unmatched. In germline, CDR1 is SGHVS, CDR2 FQNEAQ. The CDR3 spells CASSRLPPSGSTDTQYF. In DNA form, the CDR3 reads TGTGCCAGCAGCCGACTTCCACCTAGCGGGAGCACAGATACGCAGTATTTT. Together with reference TRBV7-8 and TRBJ2-3, the CDR3 gives the full variable domain: GAGVSQSPRYKVAKRGQDVALRCDPISGHVSLFWYQQALGQGPEFLTYFQNEAQLDKSGLPSDRFFAERPEGSVSTLKIQRTQQEDSAVYLCASSRLPPSGSTDTQYFGPGTRLTVL.

The V and J genes are TRBV6-5 and TRBJ2-7, with 9 bases lining up with TRBD1. Germline-derived CDR1 and CDR2 are MNHEY and SVGAGI. This CDR3 contains 15 residues. V shed 8 bases and J 3 bases; nucleotides not matched to a gene: 11. CDR3 sequence reads: CASSEPGQGFYEQYF. CDR3 coding DNA: TGTGCCAGCTCAGAGCCGGGACAGGGATTCTACGAGCAGTACTTC.

CDR3 sequence: CASSPRTGVNTGELFF. The DNA of the CDR3 is TGTGCCAGCAGCCCGAGGACAGGGGTAAACACCGGGGAGCTGTTTTTT. The chain has TRBV9 and TRBJ2-2; 9 bases fit TRBD1. V trimming: 4 bases; J trimming: 2 bases; junction bases outside the gene matches: 6. This CDR3 region has 16 residues. CDR1 is SGDLS and CDR2 is YYNGEE in the germline V gene.

The rearrangement links TRBV28 to TRBJ1-1, with D possibly TRBD1 on 5 matching bases. In germline, CDR1 is MDHEN, CDR2 SYDVKM. V was shortened by 2 bases and J by 2 bases, with 15 bases between the two germline ends. The CDR3 covers 16 residues. The CDR3 DNA sequence: TGTGCCAGCAGTTTAACCCAGGGTGTGGTAAACACTGAAGCTTTCTTT. Its translation is CASSLTQGVVNTEAFF.

The chain has TRBV20-1 and TRBJ1-6; D remains unclear. The germline V and J ends were trimmed by 0 bases and 9 bases, with 3 bases remaining between them. This CDR3 region has 11 residues. The germline V gene has CDR1 DFQATT and CDR2 SNEGSKA (reference sequence). CDR3 residues: CSARDRSPLHF. Written as DNA, the CDR3 is TGCAGTGCTAGAGATCGTTCACCCCTCCACTTT.

The chain uses TRBV5-1 and TRBJ2-5, with 7 bases aligning to TRBD1. The CDR3 is made up of 15 amino acids. The germline CDR1 and CDR2 sequences are SGHRS and YFSETQ. The junction had 8 bases not matched to a gene; V was cut back by 3 bases and J by 3 bases. The chain's CDR3 is CASSSRDSAEETQYF. CDR3 coding DNA: TGCGCCAGCAGCTCCCGGGACAGCGCCGAAGAGACCCAGTACTTC.

Here the CDR3 reads CASGPQGSDTGELFF. The DNA of the CDR3 is TGTGCCAGCGGCCCGCAGGGGTCGGACACCGGGGAGCTGTTTTTT. The chain joins TRBV7-3 to TRBJ2-2, with D perhaps matching TRBD1 (6 bases). The CDR3 totals 15 residues. Deletions cut 8 bases from V and 3 bases from J, with 16 bases between. CDR1 SGHTA and CDR2 FQGTGA come from the germline V gene. The full variable domain, its missing parts supplied by reference TRBV7-3 and TRBJ2-2, is GAGVSQTPSNKVTEKGKYVELRCDPISGHTALYWYRQSLGQGPEFLIYFQGTGAADDSGLPNDRFFAVRPEGSVSTLKIQRTERGDSAVYLCASGPQGSDTGELFFGEGSRLTVL.

The V gene is TRBV28, the J gene TRBJ2-2; 7 bases are shared with TRBD1. This CDR3 contains 15 residues. Trimming cost V 4 bases and J 9 bases; bases outside gene matches: 11. The germline gives CDR1 MDHEN, CDR2 SYDVKM. Here the CDR3 reads CASSSSGTVSRELFF. The DNA for the CDR3 is TGTGCCAGCAGTTCCTCCGGGACAGTAAGCCGGGAGCTGTTTTTT. Using reference TRBV28 and TRBJ2-2 for the parts outside the CDR3, the full variable domain is DVKVTQSSRYLVKRTGEKVFLECVQDMDHENMFWYRQDPGLGLRLIYFSYDVKMKEKGDIPEGYSVSREKKERFSLILESASTNQTSMYLCASSSSGTVSRELFFGEGSRLTVL.

CDR3 residues: CASSISTSESYNEQFF. CDR3 sequence (DNA): TGTGCCAGTAGTATTTCCACTAGCGAAAGTTACAATGAGCAGTTCTTC. This rearrangement joins TRBV19 to TRBJ2-1; 7 bases map to TRBD2. The CDR3 covers 16 residues. Germline CDR1 LNHDA, CDR2 SQIVND (reference sequence). The V and J ends lost 3 bases and 4 bases, in that order; junction bases with no gene match: 9.

The CDR3 DNA reads TGTGCCAGCACCTCGAGAGCGGGAGGTTATAATGAGCAGTTCTTC. The encoded protein is CASTSRAGGYNEQFF. The chain combines TRBV28 with TRBJ2-1, with 9 bases lining up with TRBD2. V shed 7 bases and J 7 bases; nucleotides not matched to a gene: 11. This CDR3 comprises 15 residues. The germline CDR1 and CDR2 sequences are MDHEN and SYDVKM.

This chain joins TRBV2 and TRBJ1-1; possibly TRBD1 for D (6 bases). Looked up from germline, CDR1 is SNHLY and CDR2 is FYNNEI. Trimming took off 6 bases at V and 1 base at J, with 15 bases between the two ends. The CDR3 consists of 15 residues. CDR3 in DNA: TGTGCCAGCAGCCAAGAAGGGGGGGCGAACACTGAAGCTTTCTTT. It is translated as CASSQEGGANTEAFF.

This clone was detected only once. The V call is TRBV18, the J call TRBJ2-5, with TRBD1 matching 7 bases. The CDR3 extends over 13 amino acids. J was trimmed by 4 bases and V by 3 bases; bases with no gene match: 2. CDR1 is KGHSH, CDR2 LQKENI, per germline. CDR3 DNA sequence: TGTGCCAGCTCACCGAGACAGGGAGAGACCCAGTACTTC. It specifies CASSPRQGETQYF.

CDR3 region: CASSSSRGDYGYTF. The CDR3 DNA is TGTGCCAGCAGTTCATCCAGGGGGGACTATGGCTACACCTTC. This chain links TRBV28 with TRBJ1-2; 7 bases line up with TRBD1. The germline CDR1 and CDR2 sequences are MDHEN and SYDVKM. Trimming at V came to 4 bases and at J to 3 bases, leaving 5 bases not matched to a gene. This CDR3 contains 14 residues.

The chain is built from TRBV6-6 and TRBJ2-7; 7 nucleotides agree with TRBD1. This CDR3 is 14 amino acids long. Germline CDR1 and CDR2: MNHNY and SVGAGI (reference sequence). The V gene end was trimmed by 0 bases and the J gene end by 4 bases; junction bases not matched to a gene: 3. The CDR3 bases are TGTGCCAGCAGTTACTCGAGGGGGCAGTACGAGCAGTACTTC. Translated, it gives CASSYSRGQYEQYF.

This sequence joins TRBV5-4 and TRBJ2-7; 12 positions agree with TRBD2. V was clipped by 4 bases and J by 8 bases; unmatched bases: 16. The CDR3 spans 17 residues. CDR1 is SGHNT and CDR2 is YYREEE in the germline V gene (reference sequence). The CDR3 DNA reads TGTGCCAGCAGCGGTCCGACTAGCGGGAGTTTCCGGAAGCAGCAGTACTTC. Protein product: CASSGPTSGSFRKQQYF.